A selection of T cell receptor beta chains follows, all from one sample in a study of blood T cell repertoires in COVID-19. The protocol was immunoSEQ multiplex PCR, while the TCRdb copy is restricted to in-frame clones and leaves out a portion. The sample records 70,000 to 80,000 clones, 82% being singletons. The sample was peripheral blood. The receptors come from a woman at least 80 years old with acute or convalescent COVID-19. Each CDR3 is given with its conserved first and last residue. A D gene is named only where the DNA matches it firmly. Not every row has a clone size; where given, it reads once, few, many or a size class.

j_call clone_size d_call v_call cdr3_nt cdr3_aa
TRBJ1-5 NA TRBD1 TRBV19 TGTGCCAGTAGTATAAGAGGAACAGGGGGCTCGAGTAGTGGCAATCAGCCCCAGCATTTT CASSIRGTGGSSSGNQPQHF
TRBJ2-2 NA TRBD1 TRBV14 TGTGCCAGCAGCCACCTCAGACAGGGTGACACCGGGGAGCTGTTTTTT CASSHLRQGDTGELFF
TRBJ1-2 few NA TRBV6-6 TGTGCCAGCAGCCCGACAGAAACGTATGGCTACACCTTC CASSPTETYGYTF
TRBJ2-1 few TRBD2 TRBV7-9 TGTGCCAGCAGCTCCGGGACTAGCGGGATGAATGAGCAGTTCTTC CASSSGTSGMNEQFF
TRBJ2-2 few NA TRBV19 TGTGCCAGTAGTCCGACTGCTACCGGGGAGCTGTTTTTT CASSPTATGELFF
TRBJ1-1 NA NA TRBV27 TGTGCCAGCAGTTTAGGCAGGGTGAACACTGAAGCTTTCTTT CASSLGRVNTEAFF
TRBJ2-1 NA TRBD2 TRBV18 TGTGCCAGCTCACCGGGACTAGCAGACAATGAGCAGTTCTTC CASSPGLADNEQFF
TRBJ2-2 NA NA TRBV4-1 TGCGCCAGCAGCCAAGATAGGGCGGGAACCGGGGAGCTGTTTTTT CASSQDRAGTGELFF
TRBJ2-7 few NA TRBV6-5 TGTGCCAGCAGTTACAACAGTCCCCTTTTCTCCTACGAGCAGTACTTC CASSYNSPLFSYEQYF
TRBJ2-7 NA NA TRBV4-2 TGTGCCAGCAGCCATGCGACGGGCGAGCAGTACTTC CASSHATGEQYF
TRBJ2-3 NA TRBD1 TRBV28 TGTGCCAGCAGTTTATCGGGACAGCGATTTTCAGATACGCAGTATTTT CASSLSGQRFSDTQYF
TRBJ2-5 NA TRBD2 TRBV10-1 TGCGCCAGCAGTGGAACTAGCGGGAGGGCCGGAGAGACCCAGTACTTC CASSGTSGRAGETQYF
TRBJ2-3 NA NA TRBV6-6 TGTGCCAGCAGTTTCCCTAAGAAAGATACGCAGTATTTT CASSFPKKDTQYF